The rows below give T cell receptor beta chains drawn from one sample of a study of blood T cell repertoires in COVID-19. Data came from immunoSEQ multiplex PCR; TCRdb stores just in-frame clones and leaves some out. The sample includes over 200,000 clones, around three quarters of them seen just once. The source material was peripheral blood. All receptors come from a woman of 80 years or more with acute or convalescent COVID-19. Both conserved end residues are part of each CDR3. D genes are given only for firm matches. The size entry is marked missing in some rows and otherwise reads once, few, many or a size class.

V gene,clone size,D gene,J gene,CDR3 DNA,CDR3 protein
TRBV11-2,.,.,TRBJ1-3,TGTGCCAGCAGCTTTTCCCTCTCTGGAAACACCATATATTTT,CASSFSLSGNTIYF
TRBV6-2/TRBV6-3,.,TRBD1,TRBJ2-4,TGTGCCAGCAGTCCAGGGACAGGGTGGAACATTCAGTACTTC,CASSPGTGWNIQYF
TRBV7-3,.,.,TRBJ2-3,TGTGCCAGCAGTCCAGTCCCAAGCACAGATACGCAGTATTTT,CASSPVPSTDTQYF
TRBV11-2,.,TRBD2,TRBJ2-1,TGTGCCAGCAGCCCTGGACTAGCGGGAGGTTACAATGAGCAGTTCTTC,CASSPGLAGGYNEQFF
TRBV6-7,many,TRBD1,TRBJ2-6,TGTGCCAGCAGTTACTCGAAAATCCACAGGGGTCACAGCTCTGGGGCCAACGTCCTGACTTTC,CASSYSKIHRGHSSGANVLTF
TRBV15,.,.,TRBJ2-1,TGTGCCACCAGCACAAGACAGACACAGCAGTTCTTC,CATSTRQTQQFF
TRBV4-2,.,TRBD1,TRBJ1-2,TGTGCCAGCAGCCAAGATATTTCGGGACAGGGAAATGGCTACACCTTC,CASSQDISGQGNGYTF
TRBV27,.,TRBD2,TRBJ2-7,TGTGCCAGCAGTTTATCTGGCGGGGGGGTATCCTACGAGCAGTACTTC,CASSLSGGGVSYEQYF
TRBV5-4,once,TRBD1,TRBJ2-1,TGTGCCAGCAGCCGCGAAACAGGGGCCTACAATGAGCAGTTCTTC,CASSRETGAYNEQFF
TRBV6-5,.,.,TRBJ1-1,TGTGCCAGCACTCTGAGGGGGGGTGCGAACACTGAAGCTTTCTTT,CASTLRGGANTEAFF
TRBV23-1,.,.,TRBJ2-4,TGCGCCAGCAGTCCCAAGGATGGTAGCGAGGTCAAAAACATTCAGTACTTC,CASSPKDGSEVKNIQYF
TRBV10-3,.,TRBD1,TRBJ1-3,TGTGCCACTTCCGGGACAGAAGGAAACACCATATATTTT,CATSGTEGNTIYF
TRBV2,.,TRBD1,TRBJ1-1,TGTGCCGGCAGGGGGCTAGGCACTGAAGCTTTCTTT,CAGRGLGTEAFF
TRBV27,.,TRBD1,TRBJ1-4,TGTGCCAGCAGCCCGGACGGGACAGCCGTGCAGGTAGTGTTTTTT,CASSPDGTAVQVVFF
TRBV7-9,.,TRBD1,TRBJ1-1,TGTGCCAGCAGCTTAAGTTTAGGCAGGGGGCTCACTGAAGCTTTCTTT,CASSLSLGRGLTEAFF
TRBV11-2,.,.,TRBJ1-4,TGTGCCAGCAGCTTAGATCTAAGCAGGATTGAAAAACTGTTTTTT,CASSLDLSRIEKLFF
TRBV5-5,once,.,TRBJ1-3,TGTGCCAGCAGCTCCCTCGGGGCTGGAAACACCATATATTTT,CASSSLGAGNTIYF
TRBV5-4,.,TRBD2,TRBJ2-3,TGTGCCAGCAGCATTGGGACTAGCGGTTCTTACACAGATACGCAGTATTTT,CASSIGTSGSYTDTQYF
TRBV3-1/TRBV3-2,.,TRBD1,TRBJ1-6,TGTGCCAGCAGCCGCGCCTTCACAGGGGTGGGTTCACCCCTCCACTTT,CASSRAFTGVGSPLHF
TRBV11-2,.,.,TRBJ1-4,TGTGCCAGCAGCGACAGACCGGGAAAACTGTTTTTT,CASSDRPGKLFF
TRBV7-3,.,.,TRBJ2-1,TGTGCCAGCAGCTTTTGGGGCCTACGGGATGAGCAGTTCTTC,CASSFWGLRDEQFF
TRBV6-2/TRBV6-3,.,TRBD2,TRBJ2-1,TGTGCCAGCAGTTACTCCCTTAGCGGGAGGGCCTATGAGCAGTTCTTC,CASSYSLSGRAYEQFF
TRBV11-2,.,.,TRBJ2-7,TGTGCCAGCAGCTCACAATTGAGGGAGCAGTACTTC,CASSSQLREQYF
TRBV6-6,.,TRBD1,TRBJ1-6,TGTGCCAGCAGTCGACAGGGGGCGATGGATTCACCCCTCCACTTT,CASSRQGAMDSPLHF
TRBV19,.,.,TRBJ2-1,TGTGCCAGTAGTCGAGGCATAGACAATGAGCAGTTCTTC,CASSRGIDNEQFF
TRBV19,.,.,TRBJ1-2,TGTGCCAGTAGTATTAGGCGGTCCTATGGCTACACCTTC,CASSIRRSYGYTF
TRBV7-2,.,.,TRBJ1-3,TGTGCCAGCAGCCCGCAGAACTCTGGAAACACCATATATTTT,CASSPQNSGNTIYF
TRBV18,.,.,TRBJ1-2,TGTGCCAGCTCCCCCCGGGTAGACTATGGCTACACCTTC,CASSPRVDYGYTF
TRBV2,.,.,TRBJ2-3,TGTGCCAGCAACCCTCTGGCAGGAGATACGCAGTATTTT,CASNPLAGDTQYF
TRBV2,few,TRBD1,TRBJ1-5,TGTGCCAGCAGCCCCGACAGGGGCAATCAGCCCCAGCATTTT,CASSPDRGNQPQHF
TRBV15,.,.,TRBJ1-1,TGTGCCACCAGCGGTAGAGGCGGGGGGCGAAACACTGAAGCTTTCTTT,CATSGRGGGRNTEAFF
TRBV6-5,.,TRBD1,TRBJ1-2,TGTGCCAGCACTACAGGGGGCAGAAGTGGCTACACCTTC,CASTTGGRSGYTF
TRBV27,.,TRBD1,TRBJ2-1,TGTGCCAGCAGTTACGACAGGGGAACCTACAATGAGCAGTTCTTC,CASSYDRGTYNEQFF
TRBV4-3,.,TRBD1,TRBJ1-2,TGCGCCAGCAGCCCTACCGGGGGCGCAGGGGGCTATGGCTACACCTTC,CASSPTGGAGGYGYTF
TRBV19,.,.,TRBJ2-1,TGTGCCAGTAGTACCCTTAGGGCAGGGATTTCGGGTGAGCAGTTCTTC,CASSTLRAGISGEQFF
TRBV21-1,.,.,TRBJ1-5,TGTGCCAGCAGCACATGGATACCGGGACAGAGGGGGTATAGCAATCAGCCCCAGCATTTT,CASSTWIPGQRGYSNQPQHF
TRBV6-5,.,.,TRBJ1-2,TGTGCCAGCAGCCCCAGGGGATTTGCTAACTATGGCTACACCTTC,CASSPRGFANYGYTF
TRBV5-4,.,.,TRBJ2-3,TGTGCCAGCAGCTTGGGGGGTACTAGCCACACTCCGGATACGCAGTATTTT,CASSLGGTSHTPDTQYF
TRBV18,.,.,TRBJ1-6,TGTGCCAGCTCACCGAAGAATACGGATGGAGGCTCCTATAATTCACCCCTCCACTTT,CASSPKNTDGGSYNSPLHF
TRBV7-8,.,.,TRBJ1-5,TGTGCCAGCAGCTTAGAAGGACAGAATAGCAATCAGCCCCAGCATTTT,CASSLEGQNSNQPQHF
TRBV5-1,.,.,TRBJ2-2,TGCGCCAGCAGCTTGGCACAGCGGAACGGCGGGGAGCTGTTTTTT,CASSLAQRNGGELFF
TRBV18,.,TRBD1,TRBJ2-3,TGTGCCAGCTCATCCTCGACAGGGGTAGATACGCAGTATTTT,CASSSSTGVDTQYF